Presented here are 28 T cell receptor beta chains from one specimen sequenced in a study of blood T cell repertoires in COVID-19 (dated by TCRdb to the early 2020s). Library preparation was by the immunoSEQ multiplex PCR assay. TCRdb provides this immuneACCESS table in a form limited to in-frame rearrangements. Some clones are lacking; in checked studies, under half of them reflect an unresolved V gene, and why the rest are absent is not known. The sample yields about 220,000 clones; about 83% were counted once. Roughly 8.2% of the sample goes to the ten largest clones. Specimen: peripheral blood. These receptors all stem from a woman between 45 and 65 years old with acute or convalescent COVID-19.

CDR3 in amino acids: CASSYGLSPDTQYF. For the CDR3, the DNA is TGTGCCAGCAGTTATGGACTAAGCCCAGATACGCAGTATTTT. V and J are TRBV6-5 and TRBJ2-3; maybe TRBD2 (6 bases). The CDR3 extends over 14 amino acids. Trimming pared 3 bases from V and 4 bases from J, leaving 11 bases between. The germline CDR1 and CDR2 sequences are MNHEY and SVGAGI.

The chain joins TRBV2 to TRBJ1-2, with TRBD1 matching over 7 bases. The V gene end was trimmed by 8 bases and the J gene end by 0 bases; junction bases not matched to a gene: 3. The CDR3 is 13 amino acids. The germline gives CDR1 SNHLY, CDR2 FYNNEI. The CDR3 nucleotides read TGTGCCAGCGGGCAGGGGGCTAACTATGGCTACACCTTC. It translates to CASGQGANYGYTF.

This clone has just one count. CDR3 bases: TGTGCCAGCAGCTTAATGCGGACAGGCCGCTCTGGAAACACCATATATTTT. Its protein is CASSLMRTGRSGNTIYF. The V call is TRBV7-9, the J call TRBJ1-3, with TRBD1 matching 7 bases. Germline values: CDR1 SEHNR, CDR2 FQNEAQ (reference sequence). CDR3 length: 17 amino acids. V trimming: 2 bases; J trimming: 0 bases; junction bases outside the gene matches: 7.

The genes are TRBV6-5 and TRBJ2-2; the match to TRBD2 covers 8 bases. The CDR3 is made up of 16 amino acids. CDR1 MNHEY and CDR2 SVGAGI come from the germline V gene. V was clipped by 0 bases and J by 4 bases; unmatched bases: 4. CDR3: CASSYSSGGPTGELFF. As DNA, the CDR3 is TGTGCCAGCAGTTACTCTTCGGGAGGGCCCACCGGGGAGCTGTTTTTT.

This clone was observed a single time. CDR3 loop: CASSSGRWTDTQYF. The CDR3 nucleotides are TGTGCCAGCAGTAGCGGGAGGTGGACAGATACGCAGTATTTT. V gene TRBV2 combines with J gene TRBJ2-3; TRBD2 aligns across 9 bases. V lost 5 bases, J lost 3 bases, and 3 bases stayed unmatched. CDR1 and CDR2 from the germline V gene are SNHLY and FYNNEI. This CDR3 is 14 amino acids long.

In this sample, this clone turned up once. The V and J genes are TRBV28 and TRBJ2-5, with 7 positions matching TRBD2. This CDR3 region has 16 residues. The J segment lost 5 bases and the V segment lost 1 base, leaving 10 bases of the junction unmatched. Germline-derived CDR1 and CDR2 are MDHEN and SYDVKM. The CDR3 is CASSLYRGEVSETQYF. The DNA of the CDR3 is TGTGCCAGCAGTTTATACCGGGGGGAGGTTTCGGAGACCCAGTACTTC.

The chain couples TRBV7-9 to TRBJ2-3; TRBD1 agrees at 8 bases. The CDR3 consists of 18 residues. The V gene's germline CDR1 is SEHNR and CDR2 FQNEAQ (reference sequence). V lost 1 base to trimming and J lost 2 bases; unmatched junction nucleotides: 11. CDR3 coding DNA: TGTGCCAGCAGCTTAGGAACGGAACTGACAGGGGTCACAGATACGCAGTATTTT. It encodes CASSLGTELTGVTDTQYF.

The rearrangement links TRBV5-1 to TRBJ1-2; 7 bases are shared with TRBD1. The V and J ends lost 3 bases and 2 bases, in that order; junction bases with no gene match: 4. This CDR3 comprises 14 residues. Germline V gives CDR1 SGHRS, CDR2 YFSETQ. The CDR3 nucleotides are TGCGCCAGCAGCTCTAGGACAGGAAACTATGGCTACACCTTC. Its protein product is CASSSRTGNYGYTF.

This clone has only a few counts. The chain carries TRBV15 and TRBJ2-7; D may be TRBD2 (5 bases). The CDR3 runs to 12 residues. Germline V CDR1 and CDR2: LNHNV, YYDKDF (reference sequence). V was pared by 1 base and J by 10 bases, with 11 bases between. CDR3 in amino acids: CATSRGGLEQYF. The CDR3 region has the DNA TGTGCCACCAGCAGAGGAGGGCTCGAACAGTACTTC.

This chain links TRBV20-1 with TRBJ1-5; TRBD1 agrees at 7 bases. Per germline, CDR1 DFQATT and CDR2 SNEGSKA (reference sequence). There are 15 residues in the CDR3. J was trimmed by 0 bases and V by 3 bases; bases with no gene match: 5. The CDR3 bases are TGCAGTGCTAGTACAGGGGAGTATAGCAATCAGCCCCAGCATTTT. It is translated as CSASTGEYSNQPQHF.

In this sample, this clone turned up once. This sequence joins TRBV15 and TRBJ2-1, with TRBD2 identical over 7 bases. Germline assignment: CDR1 LNHNV and CDR2 YYDKDF (reference sequence). V was clipped by 3 bases and J by 6 bases; unmatched bases: 14. The CDR3 is 17 amino acids. The CDR3 spells CATSSGRLAGAGNEQFF. The CDR3 nucleotides read TGTGCCACCAGCAGTGGGAGATTGGCGGGAGCTGGCAATGAGCAGTTCTTC. The full variable domain, rest sourced from reference TRBV15 and TRBJ2-1, is DAMVIQNPRYQVTQFGKPVTLSCSQTLNHNVMYWYQQKSSQAPKLLFHYYDKDFNNEADTPDNFQSRRPNTSFCFLDIRSPGLGDTAMYLCATSSGRLAGAGNEQFFGPGTRLTVL.

There are many counts of this clone. The chain couples TRBV24-1 to TRBJ2-7; 8 bases match TRBD1. V shed 0 bases and J 2 bases; nucleotides not matched to a gene: 17. In germline, CDR1 is KGHDR, CDR2 SFDVKD. CDR3 length: 20 residues. CDR3 residues: CATSDLMRDRPSGLAYEQYF. The CDR3 DNA follows: TGTGCCACCAGTGATTTGATGCGGGACAGGCCTTCGGGACTCGCCTACGAGCAGTACTTC.

The chain recombines TRBV27 with TRBJ2-3; 14 bases match TRBD2. The CDR3 spans 16 residues. J lost 3 bases, V lost 4 bases, and 3 bases had no gene match. CDR1 and CDR2 from the germline V gene are MNHEY and SMNVEV (reference sequence). CDR3 sequence (DNA): TGTGCCAGCAGTTACCGACTAGCGGGAGGGACAGATACGCAGTATTTT. It is translated as CASSYRLAGGTDTQYF.

This sequence joins TRBV28 and TRBJ2-1; D remains ambiguous. Per the germline V gene, CDR1 is MDHEN and CDR2 is SYDVKM. This CDR3 comprises 15 residues. V was shortened by 6 bases and J by 6 bases, with 18 bases between the two germline ends. CDR3 DNA sequence: TGTGCCAGCAGCCCCCGCGGCTTACCCTCCAATGAGCAGTTCTTC. Translation: CASSPRGLPSNEQFF.

The chain employs TRBV24-1 and TRBJ2-7; D gene unclear. Germline V gene lookup returns CDR1 KGHDR and CDR2 SFDVKD. V dropped 4 bases and J dropped 1 base, with 7 bases sitting between them. The CDR3 spans 13 residues. The CDR3 reads CATSEAGSYEQYF. The CDR3, as DNA: TGTGCCACCAGTGAGGCAGGATCCTACGAGCAGTACTTC.

This clone was observed a single time. This sequence joins TRBV24-1 and TRBJ1-4; 9 bases map to TRBD1. The V gene end was trimmed by 6 bases and the J gene end by 6 bases; junction bases not matched to a gene: 4. Germline-derived CDR1 and CDR2 are KGHDR and SFDVKD. The CDR3 sequence is 14 residues long. As DNA, the CDR3 is TGTGCCACCAGTCAGACAGGGGGTGATGAAAAACTGTTTTTT. Translation gives CATSQTGGDEKLFF.

The rearrangement joins TRBV5-1 to TRBJ2-2; D perhaps matches TRBD2 (5 bases). The CDR3 has 18 residues. From germline, CDR1 is SGHRS and CDR2 YFSETQ. V gave up 6 bases and J gave up 0 bases, with 21 bases separating them. CDR3 DNA: TGCGCCAGCATGGGCTCAACGGGGTTTTGGGCGAACACCGGGGAGCTGTTTTTT. It specifies CASMGSTGFWANTGELFF.

The chain links TRBV5-6 to TRBJ2-5, with D perhaps TRBD2 (5 bases). The CDR3 is made up of 11 amino acids. Germline V lookup: CDR1 SGHDT, CDR2 YYEEEE. Deletions cut 4 bases from V and 5 bases from J, with 6 bases between. CDR3 sequence (DNA): TGTGCCAGCAGCAGGAGGGAGACCCAGTACTTC. Translating gives CASSRRETQYF.

V is TRBV3-1 (or the pseudogene TRBV3-2) and J is TRBJ2-3; 10 nucleotides agree with TRBD2. The CDR3 has 13 residues. V lost 0 bases and J lost 11; bases outside the gene matches: 2. Germline V gene lookup returns CDR1 LGHDT and CDR2 YNNKEL (reference sequence). The CDR3 sequence is CASSQEGTSVQYF. In DNA form, the CDR3 reads TGTGCCAGCAGCCAAGAAGGGACTAGCGTGCAGTATTTT.

V is TRBV7-2 and J is TRBJ2-5, with D possibly being TRBD1 (6 bases). Trimming removed 2 bases at V and 2 bases at J, with 9 bases between. The CDR3 is 14 residues long. Germline CDR1 and CDR2: SGHTA and FQGNSA. CDR3 in amino acids: CASSLRQAQETQYF. CDR3 nucleotide sequence: TGTGCCAGCAGCTTAAGACAGGCACAAGAGACCCAGTACTTC.

The V gene is TRBV9, the J gene TRBJ2-7, with TRBD1 identical over 7 bases. Germline V gene lookup returns CDR1 SGDLS and CDR2 YYNGEE. The CDR3 totals 15 residues. With V trimmed by 4 bases and J by 3 bases, 10 bases remained unmatched. The CDR3 DNA follows: TGTGCCAGCAGCCCTAGCCTGGGACAGCACTACGAGCAGTACTTC. The encoded protein is CASSPSLGQHYEQYF.

The chain uses TRBV3-1 (or the pseudogene TRBV3-2) and TRBJ2-1; perhaps TRBD1 as D (7 bases). CDR3 length equals 15 residues. The germline V gene has CDR1 LGHDT and CDR2 YNNKEL (reference sequence). V was clipped by 4 bases and J by 4 bases, with 14 bases between them. CDR3 nucleotide sequence: TGTGCCAGCAGCCTACGACAGGGACTTTACAATGAGCAGTTCTTC. It codes for CASSLRQGLYNEQFF.

The chain combines TRBV2 with TRBJ1-5, with D perhaps TRBD1 (5 bases). Germline CDR1 and CDR2: SNHLY and FYNNEI. This CDR3 contains 14 residues. Trimming removed 4 bases from V and 5 bases from J, with 12 bases in between. This CDR3 reads CASSGQIGYQPQHF. The CDR3 nucleotides are TGTGCCAGCAGTGGACAGATCGGATATCAGCCCCAGCATTTT. Full variable domain (outside the CDR3, taken from reference TRBV2 and TRBJ1-5): EPEVTQTPSHQVTQMGQEVILRCVPISNHLYFYWYRQILGQKVEFLVSFYNNEISEKSEIFDDQFSVERPDGSNFTLKIRSTKLEDSAMYFCASSGQIGYQPQHFGDGTRLSIL.

The J gene is TRBJ1-1, the V gene TRBV14, with 9 bases aligning to TRBD1. The CDR3 extends over 13 amino acids. The trim removed 2 bases at V and 8 bases at J, leaving 3 bases unmatched. The germline V gene encodes CDR1 SGHDN and CDR2 FVKESK. CDR3: CASSQFTGGEAFF. CDR3 sequence (DNA): TGTGCCAGCAGCCAATTTACAGGGGGCGAAGCTTTCTTT.

This rearrangement joins TRBV9 to TRBJ2-2; 7 bases fit TRBD2. This CDR3 is 16 amino acids long. The V gene's germline CDR1 is SGDLS and CDR2 YYNGEE. V gave up 0 bases and J gave up 2 bases; unmatched junction bases: 4. CDR3 DNA: TGTGCCAGCAGCGTAGGAGCGGGAATCAACACCGGGGAGCTGTTTTTT. Its protein product is CASSVGAGINTGELFF.

The chain carries TRBV5-6 and TRBJ2-3; the match to TRBD2 covers 7 bases. V lost 3 bases, J lost 0 bases, and 7 bases stayed unmatched. This CDR3 is 16 amino acids long. Germline V gene data show CDR1 as SGHDT and CDR2 as YYEEEE. The CDR3 here is CASSYPSGTSTDTQYF. In DNA, the CDR3 is TGTGCCAGCAGCTATCCAAGCGGGACCAGCACAGATACGCAGTATTTT.

The CDR3 sequence is CASSFRGREETQYF. For the CDR3, the DNA is TGTGCCAGCAGTTTCAGGGGTCGAGAAGAGACCCAGTACTTC. This rearrangement joins TRBV28 to TRBJ2-5; weak D call: TRBD1 (6 bases). V lost 3 bases to trimming and J lost 3 bases, with 11 bases between them. This CDR3 region has 14 residues. CDR1 and CDR2 from the germline V gene are MDHEN and SYDVKM.

V gene TRBV11-3 combines with J gene TRBJ1-6; TRBD1 matches at 8 bases. Unmatched junction bases numbered 3, after V lost 1 base and J lost 7 bases. From germline, CDR1 is SGHNT and CDR2 YENEEA. The CDR3 consists of 15 residues. In DNA, the CDR3 is TGTGCCAGCAGCTTAGGGACAGGGATAAATTCACCCCTCCACTTT. The encoded protein is CASSLGTGINSPLHF.